Listed below are T cell receptor beta chains from one sample, sequenced in a study of T cell responses to AZD1222 COVID-19 vaccine. Profiled with immunoSEQ multiplex PCR; TCRdb holds only in-frame clones, not every one. The sample shows about 120,000 clones, 75% to 95% of them seen only once. Here the sequenced sample was peripheral blood, taken 28 days after the second dose of the MenACWY control vaccine. Source of these receptors: an adult who received the MenACWY meningococcal vaccine as a control. The CDR3 runs from the conserved cysteine through the conserved F or W. The order of the fields is J gene, V gene, CDR3 protein.

>TRBJ2-7|TRBV5-4
CASSLGQGSVEQYF
>TRBJ2-5|TRBV19
CASSAPGGLAGEGQETQYF
>TRBJ2-1|TRBV5-4
CASSFETGSAYNEQFF
>TRBJ2-5|TRBV5-4
CASSERGGQETQYF
>TRBJ2-2|TRBV11-2
CASSFPFPGELFF
>TRBJ2-3|TRBV6-1
CASSELAPRTDTQYF
>TRBJ1-2|TRBV19
CASTGFSYGYTF
>TRBJ2-5|TRBV10-3
CAISLGRYQETQYF
>TRBJ1-1|TRBV7-2
CASSSSWVNTEAFF
>TRBJ1-4|TRBV5-1
CASSPTSISKNEKLFF
>TRBJ2-2|TRBV2
CASRRGTGVENTGELFF
>TRBJ1-3|TRBV7-9
CASSLMGTGNTIYF
>TRBJ1-5|TRBV19
CASTYWQDSNQPQHF
>TRBJ2-1|TRBV5-4
CASSLAYREGNEQFF
>TRBJ2-1|TRBV6-2/TRBV6-3
CASSPDETYNEQFF
>TRBJ2-3|TRBV28
CASSWDRHTQYF
>TRBJ1-2|TRBV14
CASSQATPSGYGYTF
>TRBJ2-5|TRBV5-1
CASSLGLAGAFQETQYF
>TRBJ2-4|TRBV11-1
CASSDTTLAKNIQYF
>TRBJ1-2|TRBV6-5
CASSPSPYGYTF
>TRBJ2-5|TRBV2
CASSEWYMGETQYF
>TRBJ2-7|TRBV5-1
CASRGSPGREGLYEQYF
>TRBJ1-1|TRBV28
CASRLRQGGSEAFF
>TRBJ1-5|TRBV19
CASSIGGVGNQPQHF
>TRBJ2-7|TRBV6-1
CASSEAVGGGSDEQYF
>TRBJ1-4|TRBV5-1
CASSPGAHNEKLFF
>TRBJ2-7|TRBV5-6
CASSPEGSTYEQYF
>TRBJ2-6|TRBV6-2/TRBV6-3
CASSDRAGANVLTF
>TRBJ1-1|TRBV7-3
CASGEGGNTEAFF
>TRBJ2-3|TRBV3-1/TRBV3-2
CASSQEWSGLAGGSTDTQYF
>TRBJ2-2|TRBV19
CASSPRHPNLLTGGGYGGELFF
>TRBJ2-3|TRBV7-2
CASSLTVGETDTQYF
>TRBJ2-2|TRBV3-1/TRBV3-2
CASSPHPGGELFF
>TRBJ2-1|TRBV19
CASTLSGSSYNEQFF
>TRBJ1-5|TRBV6-6
CASSYSRQGDQPQHF